One sample yielded the 5 T cell receptor beta chains listed below, sequenced in a study of T cells in Graves' hyperthyroidism and ophthalmopathy (dated 2019 in TCRdb). The library was generated by multiplex PCR. Sequencing instrument: Illumina HiSeq 2000. The TCR beta CDR3 regions were amplified from RNA transcripts. For the first round of RT-PCR on the TCR CDR3, the HTBI primer set was used together with the Qiagen OneStep RT-PCR kit. TCRdb took the public reads, trimmed them with fastp at Q25, ran MiXCR for clone calling and kept in-frame beta chains. Each entry is one CDR3 protein sequence, shown with its most common DNA and genes. The sample yields approximately 600,000 distinct CDR3 sequences; 20% were counted once. The biggest ten clones account for under 35% of the sample. The sequencing input was blood. Receptors were obtained from a man aged 25 to 40 with Graves' ophthalmopathy.

The J gene is TRBJ2-3, the V gene TRBV24-1, with 10 bases lining up with TRBD2. V shed 7 bases and J 2 bases; nucleotides not matched to a gene: 8. CDR3 size: 16 residues. Germline V lookup: CDR1 KGHDR, CDR2 SFDVKD. CDR3 sequence (DNA): TGTGCCACCAGCTTCCCGGGACTAGCGCCCACAGATACGCAGTATTTT. Amino acid sequence: CATSFPGLAPTDTQYF.

This clonotype was seen at least ten times. This chain's CDR3 is CAWSLGQYTEAFF. CDR3 nucleotides: TGTGCCTGGAGCCTTGGACAGTACACTGAAGCTTTCTTT. The V and J genes are TRBV30 and TRBJ1-1; D might be TRBD1 (6 bases). The CDR3 has 13 amino acids. V was pared by 3 bases and J by 3 bases, with 11 bases between. Germline V gives CDR1 GTSNPN, CDR2 SVGIG (reference sequence).

This sequence joins TRBV15 and TRBJ2-5; 9 bases are shared with TRBD2. This CDR3 comprises 15 residues. V lost 5 bases, J lost 4 bases, and 8 bases stayed unmatched. Germline CDR1 LNHNV, CDR2 YYDKDF (reference sequence). In DNA form, the CDR3 reads TGTGCCACCAGCCCCGTAGCGGGAGTCGGAGAGACCCAGTACTTC. This encodes CATSPVAGVGETQYF.

Only a few counts were recorded for this clonotype. The J gene is TRBJ2-1, the V gene TRBV7-9; no clear D gene. V lost 2 bases, J lost 2 bases, and 13 bases lay in between. The CDR3 extends over 16 amino acids. Germline V gives CDR1 SEHNR, CDR2 FQNEAQ (reference sequence). This CDR3 reads CASSLSKGPTYNEQFF. In nucleotides, the CDR3 is TGTGCCAGCAGCTTATCCAAAGGGCCAACCTACAATGAGCAGTTCTTC.

This chain links TRBV6-1 with TRBJ1-4; D unresolved. From germline, CDR1 is MNHNS and CDR2 SASEGT. V gave up 0 bases and J gave up 8 bases, with 10 bases separating them. The length of the CDR3 is 14 residues. In DNA, the CDR3 is TGTGCCAGCAGTGAAGCGGCGGAGTCGGAAAAACTGTTTTTT. This encodes CASSEAAESEKLFF.